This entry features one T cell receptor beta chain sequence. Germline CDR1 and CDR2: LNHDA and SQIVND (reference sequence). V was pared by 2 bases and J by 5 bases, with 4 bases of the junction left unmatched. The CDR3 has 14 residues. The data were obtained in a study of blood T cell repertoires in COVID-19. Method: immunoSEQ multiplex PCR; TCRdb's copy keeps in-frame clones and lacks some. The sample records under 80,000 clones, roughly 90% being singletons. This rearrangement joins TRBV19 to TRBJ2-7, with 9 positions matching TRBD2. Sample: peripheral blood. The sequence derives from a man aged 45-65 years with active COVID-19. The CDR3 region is CASSITSGPHEQYF. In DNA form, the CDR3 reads TGTGCCAGTAGTATAACTAGCGGGCCTCACGAGCAGTACTTC.